A single sample gave rise to the 22 T cell receptor beta chains below, sequenced in a study of blood T cell repertoires in COVID-19. Method: immunoSEQ multiplex PCR; TCRdb's copy keeps in-frame clones and lacks some. The table lists approximately 99,000 clones, about four fifths of them singletons, with 15% to 20% in the top ten. The material sequenced was peripheral blood. These receptor sequences come from a woman older than 75 with active or convalescent COVID-19.

This clone was observed a few times. The genes are TRBV5-1 and TRBJ1-2, with a possible D match to TRBD1 (6 bases). There are 13 residues in the CDR3. Germline V gives CDR1 SGHRS, CDR2 YFSETQ. Trimming removed 3 bases from V and 7 bases from J, with 13 bases in between. DNA for the CDR3: TGCGCCAGCAGCTCCACAGGGTTGGCTGGCTACACCTTC. Its translation is CASSSTGLAGYTF.

The count of this clone is one. The J gene is TRBJ2-1, the V gene TRBV5-1; weak D call: TRBD2 (5 bases). Looked up from germline, CDR1 is SGHRS and CDR2 is YFSETQ. V lost 0 bases and J lost 0, with 10 bases in between. The CDR3 spans 16 residues. The CDR3 DNA follows: TGCGCCAGCAGCTTGGGTACGGGGAGCTCCTACAATGAGCAGTTCTTC. It translates to CASSLGTGSSYNEQFF.

This chain uses TRBV28 with TRBJ2-7; D remains ambiguous. Per germline, CDR1 MDHEN and CDR2 SYDVKM. Trimming took 2 bases from V and 3 from J, leaving 14 bases between them. This CDR3 is 15 amino acids long. The CDR3 region is CASSLVSPPYYEQYF. The CDR3 bases are TGTGCCAGCAGTTTAGTCAGTCCCCCGTACTACGAGCAGTACTTC.

The chain links TRBV15 to TRBJ1-2; D unresolved. The CDR3 spans 14 residues. CDR1 LNHNV and CDR2 YYDKDF come from the germline V gene (reference sequence). V lost 5 bases, J lost 2 bases, and 12 bases lay in between. In DNA form, the CDR3 reads TGTGCCACCAGCCCCCGGGGTTGGAACTATGGCTACACCTTC. This encodes CATSPRGWNYGYTF.

The rearrangement uses TRBV27 and TRBJ1-1; the D gene is possibly TRBD1 (6 bases). Germline V CDR1 and CDR2: MNHEY, SMNVEV (reference sequence). Trimming took off 5 bases at V and 0 bases at J, with 16 bases between the two ends. This CDR3 has 16 amino acids. For the CDR3, the DNA is TGTGCCAGCAGTCCCCGACAGGCGAGCGTGAACACTGAAGCTTTCTTT. It specifies CASSPRQASVNTEAFF.

The chain employs TRBV7-9 and TRBJ2-7, with 7 bases fitting TRBD1. Germline loops: CDR1 SEHNR, CDR2 FQNEAQ (reference sequence). The V and J ends lost 5 bases and 5 bases, in that order; junction bases with no gene match: 15. The CDR3 totals 16 residues. As DNA, the CDR3 is TGTGCCAGCAGCGAACCGTCGCCCCACAGGGGCCACGAGCAGTACTTC. It encodes CASSEPSPHRGHEQYF. The full variable domain, with the rest looked up from reference TRBV7-9 and TRBJ2-7, is DTGVSQNPRHKITKRGQNVTFRCDPISEHNRLYWYRQTLGQGPEFLTYFQNEAQLEKSRLLSDRFSAERPKGSFSTLEIQRTEQGDSAMYLCASSEPSPHRGHEQYFGPGTRLTVT.

This clone has just one count. This sequence joins TRBV18 and TRBJ2-5, with a possible D match to TRBD2 (7 bases). The germline gives CDR1 KGHSH, CDR2 LQKENI. The V and J ends lost 1 base and 0 bases respectively, with 21 bases between them. The CDR3 contains 19 residues. CDR3 residues: CASSPRLGRGGIDQETQYF. In DNA form, the CDR3 reads TGTGCCAGCTCACCACGACTTGGAAGGGGGGGAATCGACCAAGAGACCCAGTACTTC.

This chain joins TRBV5-4 and TRBJ2-3; 8 bases align to TRBD2. The junction had 7 bases not matched to a gene; V was cut back by 4 bases and J by 0 bases. Germline V gives CDR1 SGHNT, CDR2 YYREEE (reference sequence). The CDR3 runs 16 residues. The CDR3 nucleotides are TGTGCCAGCAGCCGGGCGGGGGGTTCTAGCACAGATACGCAGTATTTT. As protein: CASSRAGGSSTDTQYF.

Remarks on this clone: A much larger clone differs from this one at a single base, so this may be a read error. The same CDR3 arises from other DNA sequences in this sample as well. The chain carries TRBV15 and TRBJ2-1, with 11 bases lining up with TRBD2. This CDR3 is 15 amino acids long. The junction had 6 bases not matched to a gene; V was cut back by 6 bases and J by 5 bases. Germline CDR1 LNHNV, CDR2 YYDKDF (reference sequence). The CDR3 DNA follows: TGTGCCACCAGAGCGACTAGCGGGATCAACAATGAGCAGTTCTTC. Its protein product is CATRATSGINNEQFF.

Only a few counts were recorded for this clone. Mismatch with germline at one junction end may stem from a read error. The chain uses TRBV5-1 and TRBJ2-5, with D possibly being TRBD1 (6 bases). CDR1 is SGHRS and CDR2 is YFSETQ in the germline V gene. This CDR3 contains 16 residues. The CDR3 bases are TGTGCCAGCAGCCCCGGGGTTCAGGGGTCGGGAGAGACCCAGTACTTC. Amino acids: CASSPGVQGSGETQYF.

This chain joins TRBV27 and TRBJ1-5; TRBD1 matches 8 bases. CDR1 and CDR2 (germline): MNHEY, SMNVEV (reference sequence). The CDR3 has 16 residues. Trimming took 4 bases from V and 3 from J; bases not matched to a gene: 8. The DNA for the CDR3 is TGTGCCAGCAGTTACCTACAGGGGGGGATCAATCAGCCCCAGCATTTT. It specifies CASSYLQGGINQPQHF.

V usage is TRBV6-2 or TRBV6-3 and J usage is TRBJ2-1; 8 nucleotides agree with TRBD2. The germline CDR1 and CDR2 sequences are MNHEY and SVGEGT. V was clipped by 4 bases and J by 0 bases; unmatched bases: 11. The CDR3 loop spans 18 amino acids. The CDR3, as DNA: TGTGCCAGCAGTTCGCGTCGAGCGGGGGCGAGCTCCTACAATGAGCAGTTCTTC. The encoded protein is CASSSRRAGASSYNEQFF.

This sequence joins TRBV7-9 and TRBJ2-1; D is unresolved. V lost 4 bases and J 7 bases, leaving 11 bases between the germline ends. CDR3 size: 13 residues. Germline V gives CDR1 SEHNR, CDR2 FQNEAQ (reference sequence). DNA for the CDR3: TGTGCCAGCAGCTCCACTCTCAAAAATGAGCAGTTCTTC. It encodes CASSSTLKNEQFF.

This clone was counted once. The V gene is TRBV29-1, the J gene TRBJ1-2, with D perhaps TRBD1 (6 bases). Germline V gives CDR1 SQVTM, CDR2 ANQGSEA. The CDR3 extends over 13 amino acids. Trimming took off 3 bases at V and 8 bases at J, with 16 bases between the two ends. Here the CDR3 DNA reads TGCAGCGTTGATGAGGCAGGGGCGCGGGGCTACACCTTC. This encodes CSVDEAGARGYTF.

V and J are TRBV10-2 and TRBJ2-5; TRBD2 aligns across 7 bases. The CDR3 sequence is 16 residues long. CDR1 is WSHSY, CDR2 SAAADI, per germline. With V trimmed by 2 bases and J by 0 bases, 6 bases remained unmatched. The CDR3 nucleotides are TGCGCCAGCAGTGAGATCGGGCGGGGGTACCAAGAGACCCAGTACTTC. This sequence encodes CASSEIGRGYQETQYF.

This rearrangement joins TRBV28 to TRBJ1-5; D is possibly TRBD1 (6 bases). There are 15 residues in the CDR3. V was cut by 5 bases and J by 4 bases, with 15 bases left in between. Germline loops: CDR1 MDHEN, CDR2 SYDVKM. The CDR3 reads CASSPPGHINQPQHF. The CDR3 DNA reads TGTGCCAGCAGTCCACCGGGACACATTAATCAGCCCCAGCATTTT. Filled out from reference TRBV28 and TRBJ1-5, the complete variable domain reads DVKVTQSSRYLVKRTGEKVFLECVQDMDHENMFWYRQDPGLGLRLIYFSYDVKMKEKGDIPEGYSVSREKKERFSLILESASTNQTSMYLCASSPPGHINQPQHFGDGTRLSIL.

This clone has more than one count but fewer than ten. The rearrangement links TRBV28 to TRBJ1-2; D possibly corresponds to TRBD1 (6 bases). The CDR3 loop spans 14 amino acids. CDR1 and CDR2 from the germline V gene are MDHEN and SYDVKM. Trimming left V 6 bases short and J 2 bases short, with 13 bases between. The CDR3 nucleotides are TGTGCCAGCAGCCCATCGGGGGGCAACTATGGCTACACCTTC. It specifies CASSPSGGNYGYTF.

This sequence joins TRBV5-1 and TRBJ2-3; 12 bases fit TRBD1. Germline-derived CDR1 and CDR2 are SGHRS and YFSETQ. The CDR3 extends over 17 amino acids. After removal of 0 bases from V and 5 bases from J, the junction contained 7 bases not matched to a gene. The CDR3 region has the DNA TGCGCCAGCAGCTTGGTTGGGACAGGGGGCACGAAAGATACGCAGTATTTT. Translated, it gives CASSLVGTGGTKDTQYF.

This chain uses TRBV24-1 with TRBJ2-3, with 8 bases identical to TRBD1. V shed 5 bases, J shed 3 bases, and the junction held 3 bases outside the gene matches. The CDR3 totals 14 residues. The germline gives CDR1 KGHDR, CDR2 SFDVKD. Here the CDR3 DNA reads TGTGCCACCAGTGCCCGGACAGGGACAGATACGCAGTATTTT. Its protein product is CATSARTGTDTQYF.

The rearrangement links TRBV5-6 to TRBJ2-7; TRBD2 agrees at 7 bases. Germline V CDR1 and CDR2: SGHDT, YYEEEE. V was clipped by 2 bases and J by 2 bases; unmatched bases: 4. The CDR3 length is 14 residues. The chain's CDR3 is CASSFRGGTYEQYF. CDR3 DNA: TGTGCCAGCAGCTTTCGCGGGGGAACCTACGAGCAGTACTTC. The full variable domain, with the rest looked up from reference TRBV5-6 and TRBJ2-7, is DAGVTQSPTHLIKTRGQQVTLRCSPKSGHDTVSWYQQALGQGPQFIFQYYEEEERQRGNFPDRFSGHQFPNYSSELNVNALLLGDSALYLCASSFRGGTYEQYFGPGTRLTVT.

This clone was detected a few times. The chain carries TRBV15 and TRBJ2-2, with 9 bases matching TRBD1. Per germline, CDR1 LNHNV and CDR2 YYDKDF (reference sequence). The CDR3 is 19 residues long. V shed 1 base, J shed 4 bases, and the junction held 13 bases outside the gene matches. The CDR3 here is CATSRVLQGAIRGTGELFF. The CDR3 coding sequence is TGTGCCACCAGCAGAGTCCTACAGGGGGCAATCCGAGGCACCGGGGAGCTGTTTTTT.

The CDR3 DNA is TGCGCCAGCAGCCAAGAGAGTCACTCGCAAGAGACCCAGTACTTC. It yields the protein CASSQESHSQETQYF. This chain links TRBV4-1 with TRBJ2-5; D is uncertain. The CDR3 covers 15 residues. The germline V and J ends were trimmed by 0 bases and 2 bases, with 10 bases remaining between them. The V gene's germline CDR1 is MGHRA and CDR2 YSYEKL.